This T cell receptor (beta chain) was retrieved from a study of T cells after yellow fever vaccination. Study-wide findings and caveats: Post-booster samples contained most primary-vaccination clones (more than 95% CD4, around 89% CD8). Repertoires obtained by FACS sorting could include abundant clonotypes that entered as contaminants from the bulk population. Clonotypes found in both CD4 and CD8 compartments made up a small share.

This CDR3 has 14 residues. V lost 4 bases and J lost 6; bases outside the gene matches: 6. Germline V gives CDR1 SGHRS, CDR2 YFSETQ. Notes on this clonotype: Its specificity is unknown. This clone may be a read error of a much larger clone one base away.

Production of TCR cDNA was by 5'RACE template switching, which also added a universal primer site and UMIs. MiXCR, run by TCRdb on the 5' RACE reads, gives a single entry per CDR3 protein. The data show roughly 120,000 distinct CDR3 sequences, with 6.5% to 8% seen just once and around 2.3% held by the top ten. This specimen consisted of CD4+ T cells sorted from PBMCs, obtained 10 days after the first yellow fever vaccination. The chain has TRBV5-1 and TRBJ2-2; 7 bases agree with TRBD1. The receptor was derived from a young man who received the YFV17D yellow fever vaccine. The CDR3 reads CASSRDRNAGELFF. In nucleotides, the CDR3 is TGCGCCAGCAGCCGGGACAGAAACGCCGGGGAGCTGTTTTTT.